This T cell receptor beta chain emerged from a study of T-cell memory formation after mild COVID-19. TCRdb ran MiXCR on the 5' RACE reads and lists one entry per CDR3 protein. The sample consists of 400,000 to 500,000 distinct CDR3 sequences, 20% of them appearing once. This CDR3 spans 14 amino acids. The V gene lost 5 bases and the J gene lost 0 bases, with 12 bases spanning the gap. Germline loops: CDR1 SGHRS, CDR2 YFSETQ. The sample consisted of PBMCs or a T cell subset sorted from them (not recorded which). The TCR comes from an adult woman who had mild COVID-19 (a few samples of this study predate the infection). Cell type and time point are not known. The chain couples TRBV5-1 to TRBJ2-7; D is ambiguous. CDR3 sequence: CASSPGSVSYEQYF. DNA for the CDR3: TGCGCCAGCAGTCCCGGTTCGGTCTCCTACGAGCAGTACTTC. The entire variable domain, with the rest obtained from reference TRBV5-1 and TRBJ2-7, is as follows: KAGVTQTPRYLIKTRGQQVTLSCSPISGHRSVSWYQQTPGQGLQFLFEYFSETQRNKGNFPGRFSGRQFSNSRSEMNVSTLELGDSALYLCASSPGSVSYEQYFGPGTRLTVT.